A selection of T cell receptor beta chains follows, all from one sample in a study of molecular identifiers for immune sequencing clone quantification. TCRdb redid the calling of the PCR reads with MiXCR, one entry per CDR3 protein. This table has a few hundred thousand distinct CDR3 sequences, around 25% appearing once. The source material was naive CD8+ T cells from blood, with Jurkat cell RNA spiked in. The receptor source for this set is a human donor in good health. Some libraries in this study had Jurkat cell RNA spiked in. Both conserved end residues are part of each CDR3. D genes are given only for firm matches. Expanded clones are given a class, and other clones once, few, many or no size at all.

j_call: TRBJ2-7; clone_size: .; d_call: .; v_call: TRBV20-1; cdr3_aa: CSASATVPGEQYF; cdr3_nt: TGCAGTGCTAGCGCGACGGTACCCGGCGAGCAGTACTTC
j_call: TRBJ2-2; clone_size: .; d_call: .; v_call: TRBV24-1; cdr3_aa: CATSLTGYAGELFF; cdr3_nt: TGTGCCACCAGTCTTACGGGGTATGCCGGGGAGCTGTTTTTT
j_call: TRBJ1-5; clone_size: .; d_call: .; v_call: TRBV6-5; cdr3_aa: CASSYSLGGNQPQHF; cdr3_nt: TGTGCCAGCAGTTACTCGTTGGGGGGAAATCAGCCCCAGCATTTT
j_call: TRBJ2-2; clone_size: many; d_call: TRBD2; v_call: TRBV19; cdr3_aa: CASSIWLAGENGELFF; cdr3_nt: TGTGCCAGTAGTATTTGGCTAGCGGGGGAGAACGGGGAGCTGTTTTTT
j_call: TRBJ2-7; clone_size: few; d_call: .; v_call: TRBV27; cdr3_aa: CASSFGGLFEQYF; cdr3_nt: TGTGCCAGCAGTTTTGGTGGCCTCTTCGAGCAGTACTTC
j_call: TRBJ2-7; clone_size: .; d_call: .; v_call: TRBV12-3/TRBV12-4; cdr3_aa: CASSNGGGGGEQYF; cdr3_nt: TGTGCCAGCAGTAACGGAGGAGGGGGTGGCGAGCAGTACTTC
j_call: TRBJ2-1; clone_size: .; d_call: .; v_call: TRBV14; cdr3_aa: CASSQGPRGNEQFF; cdr3_nt: TGTGCCAGCAGCCAAGGCCCCCGGGGAAATGAGCAGTTCTTC
j_call: TRBJ2-7; clone_size: few; d_call: TRBD2; v_call: TRBV28; cdr3_aa: CASSLAGRGGDEQYF; cdr3_nt: TGTGCCAGCAGTTTAGCAGGGCGGGGGGGTGACGAGCAGTACTTC
j_call: TRBJ1-4; clone_size: many; d_call: .; v_call: TRBV6-5; cdr3_aa: CASSYGGEKLFF; cdr3_nt: TGTGCCAGCAGTTACGGGGGGGAAAAACTGTTTTTT
j_call: TRBJ1-4; clone_size: once; d_call: TRBD1; v_call: TRBV12-3/TRBV12-4; cdr3_aa: CASSSVGLGQVVAGSREKLFF; cdr3_nt: TGTGCCAGCAGTTCTGTGGGGTTGGGACAGGTCGTAGCCGGGTCGAGAGAAAAACTGTTTTTT
j_call: TRBJ2-5; clone_size: .; d_call: TRBD2; v_call: TRBV4-3; cdr3_aa: CASSQDSSGGAETQYF; cdr3_nt: TGCGCCAGCAGCCAAGATAGCAGCGGGGGGGCGGAGACCCAGTACTTC
j_call: TRBJ2-7; clone_size: few; d_call: .; v_call: TRBV30; cdr3_aa: CAWSVYAGPIYEQYF; cdr3_nt: TGTGCCTGGAGTGTCTACGCGGGTCCCATCTACGAGCAGTACTTC
j_call: TRBJ2-1; clone_size: few; d_call: .; v_call: TRBV12-3/TRBV12-4; cdr3_aa: CASSLGQALQVDEQFF; cdr3_nt: TGTGCCAGCAGTTTAGGTCAGGCGTTACAGGTGGATGAGCAGTTCTTC
j_call: TRBJ1-5; clone_size: .; d_call: TRBD1; v_call: TRBV6-6; cdr3_aa: CASSYVAGTGTYSNQPQHF; cdr3_nt: TGTGCCAGCAGTTACGTGGCCGGGACAGGGACGTATAGCAATCAGCCCCAGCATTTT
j_call: TRBJ2-4; clone_size: .; d_call: .; v_call: TRBV7-8; cdr3_aa: CASSLDGKNIQYF; cdr3_nt: TGTGCCAGCAGCTTAGATGGGAAAAACATTCAGTACTTC
j_call: TRBJ1-5; clone_size: .; d_call: .; v_call: TRBV6-2/TRBV6-3; cdr3_aa: CASSYFKDGSLNQPQHF; cdr3_nt: TGTGCCAGCAGTTACTTTAAGGACGGTTCCCTCAATCAGCCCCAGCATTTT
j_call: TRBJ2-3; clone_size: many; d_call: TRBD1; v_call: TRBV7-2; cdr3_aa: CASSSGQGLDTQYF; cdr3_nt: TGTGCCAGCAGCTCGGGACAGGGATTGGATACGCAGTATTTT
j_call: TRBJ1-5; clone_size: many; d_call: .; v_call: TRBV7-2; cdr3_aa: CASSSAVNSNQPQHF; cdr3_nt: TGTGCCAGCAGCTCCGCGGTAAATAGCAATCAGCCCCAGCATTTT
j_call: TRBJ1-1; clone_size: many; d_call: .; v_call: TRBV18; cdr3_aa: CASSPQNTEAFF; cdr3_nt: TGTGCCAGCTCACCACAGAACACTGAAGCTTTCTTT
j_call: TRBJ2-3; clone_size: .; d_call: .; v_call: TRBV19; cdr3_aa: CASSMIQRGDTQYF; cdr3_nt: TGTGCCAGTAGTATGATCCAAAGAGGAGATACGCAGTATTTT
j_call: TRBJ1-3; clone_size: few; d_call: .; v_call: TRBV18; cdr3_aa: CASSPVGGSPSGNTIYF; cdr3_nt: TGTGCCAGCTCACCAGTTGGGGGGAGCCCCTCTGGAAACACCATATATTTT
j_call: TRBJ1-1; clone_size: many; d_call: .; v_call: TRBV14; cdr3_aa: CASSSVRSAEAFF; cdr3_nt: TGTGCCAGCAGCTCTGTACGATCGGCTGAAGCTTTCTTT
j_call: TRBJ2-1; clone_size: .; d_call: .; v_call: TRBV7-9; cdr3_aa: CASSRVLVDEQFF; cdr3_nt: TGTGCCAGCAGTCGGGTCTTGGTCGATGAGCAGTTCTTC
j_call: TRBJ1-5; clone_size: few; d_call: .; v_call: TRBV19; cdr3_aa: CASSNFRTEYNQPQHF; cdr3_nt: TGTGCCAGTAGCAATTTCAGGACCGAGTACAATCAGCCCCAGCATTTT
j_call: TRBJ2-7; clone_size: .; d_call: .; v_call: TRBV7-2; cdr3_aa: CAGSHTETYEQYF; cdr3_nt: TGTGCCGGCAGCCATACCGAGACCTACGAGCAGTACTTC
j_call: TRBJ1-6; clone_size: few; d_call: .; v_call: TRBV4-1; cdr3_aa: CASSQEGAAYNSPLHF; cdr3_nt: TGCGCCAGCAGCCAAGAGGGCGCAGCCTATAATTCACCCCTCCACTTT
j_call: TRBJ2-7; clone_size: .; d_call: .; v_call: TRBV28; cdr3_aa: CASIGPYRAQYF; cdr3_nt: TGTGCCAGCATAGGTCCCTACCGCGCGCAGTACTTC
j_call: TRBJ2-1; clone_size: .; d_call: TRBD2; v_call: TRBV27; cdr3_aa: CASRHSGSTYNEQFF; cdr3_nt: TGTGCCAGCAGACATAGCGGGAGTACGTACAATGAGCAGTTCTTC
j_call: TRBJ2-7; clone_size: many; d_call: .; v_call: TRBV7-6; cdr3_aa: CASSPAPGLHEQYF; cdr3_nt: TGTGCCAGCAGCCCGGCGCCGGGACTCCACGAGCAGTACTTC
j_call: TRBJ2-3; clone_size: .; d_call: TRBD2; v_call: TRBV15; cdr3_aa: CATSRTSGSMDTQYF; cdr3_nt: TGTGCCACCAGCCGGACTAGCGGGAGTATGGATACGCAGTATTTT
j_call: TRBJ2-2; clone_size: .; d_call: .; v_call: TRBV3-1; cdr3_aa: CASSQVGWYDSGELFF; cdr3_nt: TGTGCCAGCAGCCAAGTAGGATGGTATGACTCCGGGGAGCTGTTTTTT
j_call: TRBJ2-3; clone_size: .; d_call: TRBD2; v_call: TRBV6-2/TRBV6-3; cdr3_aa: CASSPGGGLGTDAQYF; cdr3_nt: TGTGCCAGCAGTCCCGGCGGGGGGCTGGGCACAGATGCGCAGTATTTT
j_call: TRBJ2-6; clone_size: many; d_call: TRBD2; v_call: TRBV7-2; cdr3_aa: CASSLRLAGAPGANVLTF; cdr3_nt: TGTGCCAGCAGTTTACGACTAGCGGGAGCGCCTGGGGCCAACGTCCTGACTTTC
j_call: TRBJ1-2; clone_size: few; d_call: TRBD1; v_call: TRBV30; cdr3_aa: CAWSHDRATNYGYTF; cdr3_nt: TGTGCCTGGAGTCACGACAGGGCTACTAACTATGGCTACACCTTC
j_call: TRBJ2-3; clone_size: .; d_call: TRBD1; v_call: TRBV28; cdr3_aa: CASRELGQGSTDTQYF; cdr3_nt: TGTGCCAGCAGGGAGCTAGGACAGGGCAGCACAGATACGCAGTATTTT
j_call: TRBJ2-1; clone_size: .; d_call: TRBD2; v_call: TRBV5-1; cdr3_aa: CASSPRGAGYNEQFF; cdr3_nt: TGCGCCAGCAGCCCGCGGGGGGCGGGCTACAATGAGCAGTTCTTC
j_call: TRBJ1-6; clone_size: .; d_call: .; v_call: TRBV12-3/TRBV12-4; cdr3_aa: CASSLERSSYNSPLHF; cdr3_nt: TGTGCCAGCAGTTTAGAGAGGAGCTCCTATAATTCACCCCTCCACTTT
j_call: TRBJ2-1; clone_size: .; d_call: .; v_call: TRBV7-6; cdr3_aa: CASSLVAWANNEQFF; cdr3_nt: TGTGCCAGCAGCCTAGTAGCGTGGGCCAACAATGAGCAGTTCTTC
j_call: TRBJ1-1; clone_size: few; d_call: .; v_call: TRBV12-3/TRBV12-4; cdr3_aa: CASSFARTANTEAFF; cdr3_nt: TGTGCCAGCAGTTTTGCTCGGACAGCGAACACTGAAGCTTTCTTT
j_call: TRBJ2-7; clone_size: .; d_call: TRBD2; v_call: TRBV28; cdr3_aa: CASSRLAGVPHEQYF; cdr3_nt: TGTGCCAGCAGTAGACTAGCGGGAGTTCCCCACGAGCAGTACTTC
j_call: TRBJ2-1; clone_size: .; d_call: TRBD2; v_call: TRBV28; cdr3_aa: CASSWLLAGSNNEQFF; cdr3_nt: TGTGCCAGCAGTTGGCTTCTAGCGGGTAGCAACAATGAGCAGTTCTTC
j_call: TRBJ2-2; clone_size: once; d_call: .; v_call: TRBV20-1; cdr3_aa: CSAGDPLAENTGELFF; cdr3_nt: TGCAGTGCTGGAGATCCCTTAGCGGAGAACACCGGGGAGCTGTTTTTT
j_call: TRBJ2-5; clone_size: many; d_call: TRBD2; v_call: TRBV6-6; cdr3_aa: CASSYLATSGGSETQYF; cdr3_nt: TGTGCCAGCAGTTACCTCGCGACTAGCGGGGGTTCGGAGACCCAGTACTTC
j_call: TRBJ2-3; clone_size: .; d_call: .; v_call: TRBV4-3; cdr3_aa: CASSQEPGGHTDTQYF; cdr3_nt: TGCGCCAGCAGCCAAGAGCCTGGCGGACACACAGATACGCAGTATTTT